The 19 T cell receptor beta chains below were found in one sample sequenced in a study of blood T cell repertoires in COVID-19. The data were produced by immunoSEQ multiplex PCR, yet TCRdb's version contains in-frame clones alone and is incomplete. Here the sample spans some 220,000 clones, roughly 84% being singletons. Input material: peripheral blood. These receptor sequences come from a man aged 50 or older who had recovered from COVID-19.

The chain couples TRBV27 to TRBJ2-7; 10 positions agree with TRBD2. Per the germline V gene, CDR1 is MNHEY and CDR2 is SMNVEV (reference sequence). The V gene end was trimmed by 1 base and the J gene end by 6 bases; junction bases not matched to a gene: 9. The CDR3 totals 16 residues. The CDR3 region has the DNA TGTGCCAGCAGTTTATATTCTCTAGCGGGAGTCTCCGAGCAGTACTTC. Residues: CASSLYSLAGVSEQYF.

On this clone itself: The same CDR3 also results from other DNA sequences found in this sample. The gene calls are TRBV28 and TRBJ1-5; 7 nucleotides agree with TRBD1. The CDR3 loop spans 15 amino acids. Germline-derived CDR1 and CDR2 are MDHEN and SYDVKM. V lost 3 bases and J lost 0; bases outside the gene matches: 2. The CDR3 region is CASSFRGSSNQPQHF. The CDR3, as DNA: TGTGCCAGCAGTTTCAGGGGGTCTAGCAATCAGCCCCAGCATTTT. The full variable domain, completed using reference TRBV28 and TRBJ1-5, is DVKVTQSSRYLVKRTGEKVFLECVQDMDHENMFWYRQDPGLGLRLIYFSYDVKMKEKGDIPEGYSVSREKKERFSLILESASTNQTSMYLCASSFRGSSNQPQHFGDGTRLSIL.

The chain recombines TRBV11-3 with TRBJ2-1; D is possibly TRBD2 (6 bases). Trimming stripped 0 bases from V and 6 bases from J, with 9 bases between. This CDR3 is built from 14 residues. From germline, CDR1 is SGHNT and CDR2 YENEEA. CDR3 sequence (DNA): TGTGCCAGCAGCTTAGAGCCCGGGAGCAATGAGCAGTTCTTC. Amino acids: CASSLEPGSNEQFF. The full variable domain, in which reference TRBV11-3 and TRBJ2-1 provide the parts outside the CDR3, is EAGVVQSPRYKIIEKKQPVAFWCNPISGHNTLYWYLQNLGQGPELLIRYENEEAVDDSQLPKDRFSAERLKGVDSTLKIQPAELGDSAVYLCASSLEPGSNEQFFGPGTRLTVL.

This chain connects TRBV28 to TRBJ1-1; the D is unclear. CDR1 and CDR2 (germline): MDHEN, SYDVKM. The CDR3 has 15 amino acids. The germline V and J ends were trimmed by 8 bases and 1 base, with 17 bases remaining between them. CDR3 bases: TGTGCCAGCTCCATACCCGGGGTTCGGAACACTGAAGCTTTCTTT. Residues: CASSIPGVRNTEAFF.

The chain uses TRBV7-2 and TRBJ1-2; 8 nucleotides agree with TRBD1. CDR1 and CDR2 (germline): SGHTA, FQGNSA. Losses at the gene ends were 5 bases for V and 3 bases for J; bases not matched to a gene: 17. The CDR3 is 18 amino acids. CDR3 bases: TGTGCCAGCAGCCCTACAGGGGGTGCTTCGATAGCCTACTATGGCTACACCTTC. This sequence encodes CASSPTGGASIAYYGYTF.

The gene calls are TRBV30 and TRBJ2-1; 13 bases align to TRBD2. The CDR3 runs 18 residues. J was trimmed by 2 bases and V by 4 bases; bases with no gene match: 11. Germline lookup yields CDR1 GTSNPN and CDR2 SVGIG (reference sequence). Here the CDR3 DNA reads TGTGCCTGGACCCGTACCCGGACTAGCGGGAGCCCCTACAATGAGCAGTTCTTC. Its translation is CAWTRTRTSGSPYNEQFF. The full variable domain, completed using reference TRBV30 and TRBJ2-1, is SQTIHQWPATLVQPVGSPLSLECTVEGTSNPNLYWYRQAAGRGLQLLFYSVGIGQISSEVPQNLSASRPQDRQFILSSKKLLLSDSGFYLCAWTRTRTSGSPYNEQFFGPGTRLTVL.

The CDR3 reads CASSVLAPSTDTQYF. CDR3 nucleotides: TGTGCCAGCAGCGTACTAGCGCCTAGCACAGATACGCAGTATTTT. The rearrangement uses TRBV7-9 and TRBJ2-3, with 7 bases that match TRBD2. This CDR3 region has 15 residues. The germline gives CDR1 SEHNR, CDR2 FQNEAQ (reference sequence). J lost 0 bases, V lost 5 bases, and 5 bases had no gene match.

The chain recombines TRBV12-3 or TRBV12-4 with TRBJ1-2, with 7 bases aligning to TRBD1. Unmatched junction bases numbered 5, after V lost 6 bases and J lost 4 bases. This CDR3 spans 13 amino acids. CDR3 protein: CASSPGQAYGYTF. The CDR3 bases are TGTGCCAGCAGCCCAGGACAGGCCTATGGCTACACCTTC.

This chain connects TRBV19 to TRBJ2-7; tentative D call: TRBD1 (6 bases). The V end lost 4 bases, the J end lost 2 bases, and 12 bases lay between the germline ends. In germline, CDR1 is LNHDA, CDR2 SQIVND (reference sequence). CDR3 length: 14 residues. CDR3 loop: CASSRNRDPYEQYF. The CDR3 DNA is TGTGCCAGTAGTAGAAACAGGGATCCCTACGAGCAGTACTTC.

The chain links TRBV28 to TRBJ1-2; possible D gene TRBD1, 5 bases. Germline V lookup: CDR1 MDHEN, CDR2 SYDVKM. Trimming stripped 7 bases from V and 5 bases from J, with 20 bases between. The CDR3 spans 15 residues. CDR3 amino acids: CASTSIGGGEYGYTF. DNA for the CDR3: TGTGCCAGCACCTCCATTGGGGGAGGGGAATATGGCTACACCTTC.

The chain joins TRBV9 to TRBJ2-6; D perhaps matches TRBD1 (6 bases). The CDR3 is made up of 18 amino acids. The V and J ends lost 3 bases and 0 bases respectively, with 16 bases between them. The germline V gene has CDR1 SGDLS and CDR2 YYNGEE. CDR3 bases: TGTGCCAGCAGCGACCGGACAGCTGGTAGCTCTGGGGCCAACGTCCTGACTTTC. Residues: CASSDRTAGSSGANVLTF.

This clone was seen a handful of times. The gene calls are TRBV3-1 (or the pseudogene TRBV3-2) and TRBJ1-4; D is possibly TRBD1 (5 bases). The CDR3 consists of 15 residues. V lost 4 bases and J 6 bases, leaving 15 bases between the germline ends. Looked up from germline, CDR1 is LGHDT and CDR2 is YNNKEL (reference sequence). CDR3 in amino acids: CASSRPSLGHEKLFF. As DNA, the CDR3 is TGTGCCAGCAGCCGGCCAAGTTTGGGGCATGAAAAACTGTTTTTT.

The CDR3 coding sequence is TGTGCCAGCAACAGTGGAATGAACACTGAAGCTTTCTTT. This sequence encodes CASNSGMNTEAFF. The chain employs TRBV12-3 or TRBV12-4 and TRBJ1-1; D remains ambiguous. Trimming pared 7 bases from V and 0 bases from J, leaving 9 bases between. The CDR3 extends over 13 amino acids.

The chain uses TRBV19 and TRBJ2-1; 12 bases line up with TRBD2. V was pared by 3 bases and J by 7 bases, with 7 bases of the junction left unmatched. Germline CDR1 and CDR2: LNHDA and SQIVND (reference sequence). The CDR3 runs 16 residues. The CDR3 here is CASSIYVTSGSNEQFF. Written as DNA, the CDR3 is TGTGCCAGTAGTATTTACGTGACTAGCGGGAGTAATGAGCAGTTCTTC.

The chain has TRBV2 and TRBJ1-2, with 9 nucleotides matching TRBD1. CDR3 length equals 16 residues. Losses at the gene ends were 5 bases for V and 4 bases for J; bases not matched to a gene: 11. Per the germline V gene, CDR1 is SNHLY and CDR2 is FYNNEI. The CDR3 region has the DNA TGTGCCAGCAGTAGAGGGACAGGGAAATCTCTCTATGGCTACACCTTC. It codes for CASSRGTGKSLYGYTF.

The gene calls are TRBV29-1 and TRBJ2-3; 7 bases map to TRBD2. The CDR3 is made up of 17 amino acids. In germline, CDR1 is SQVTM, CDR2 ANQGSEA. Unmatched junction bases numbered 11, after V lost 2 bases and J lost 0 bases. CDR3 DNA: TGCAGCGTTGAAAGACCGGAGGTAGCGGGTAGCACAGATACGCAGTATTTT. Its translation is CSVERPEVAGSTDTQYF.

V usage is TRBV30 and J usage is TRBJ2-7; D gene ambiguous. CDR1 GTSNPN and CDR2 SVGIG come from the germline V gene (reference sequence). Trimming removed 0 bases from V and 0 bases from J, with 9 bases in between. The CDR3 has 14 residues. This chain's CDR3 is CAWSVQSPSYEQYF. DNA of the CDR3: TGTGCCTGGAGTGTACAATCCCCCTCCTACGAGCAGTACTTC.

This clone occurred once. The rearrangement links TRBV6-5 to TRBJ1-5; the D gene is possibly TRBD1 (5 bases). The CDR3 runs 15 residues. CDR1 and CDR2 from the germline V gene are MNHEY and SVGAGI. The ends were cut back, 5 bases at V and 4 bases at J, with 15 bases in the middle. The CDR3 here is CASSPSGGRNQPQHF. DNA for the CDR3: TGTGCCAGCAGTCCCTCCGGGGGGAGGAATCAGCCCCAGCATTTT.

The chain combines TRBV9 with TRBJ2-7, with D possibly TRBD2 on 7 matching bases. The CDR3 covers 14 residues. Germline CDR1 and CDR2: SGDLS and YYNGEE. V lost 6 bases to trimming and J lost 4 bases, with 17 bases between them. This CDR3 is CASTGAGDLYEQYF. As DNA, the CDR3 is TGTGCCAGCACGGGGGCGGGGGACTTGTACGAGCAGTACTTC. The whole variable domain, filled in from reference TRBV9 and TRBJ2-7, reads DSGVTQTPKHLITATGQRVTLRCSPRSGDLSVYWYQQSLDQGLQFLIQYYNGEERAKGNILERFSAQQFPDLHSELNLSSLELGDSALYFCASTGAGDLYEQYFGPGTRLTVT.